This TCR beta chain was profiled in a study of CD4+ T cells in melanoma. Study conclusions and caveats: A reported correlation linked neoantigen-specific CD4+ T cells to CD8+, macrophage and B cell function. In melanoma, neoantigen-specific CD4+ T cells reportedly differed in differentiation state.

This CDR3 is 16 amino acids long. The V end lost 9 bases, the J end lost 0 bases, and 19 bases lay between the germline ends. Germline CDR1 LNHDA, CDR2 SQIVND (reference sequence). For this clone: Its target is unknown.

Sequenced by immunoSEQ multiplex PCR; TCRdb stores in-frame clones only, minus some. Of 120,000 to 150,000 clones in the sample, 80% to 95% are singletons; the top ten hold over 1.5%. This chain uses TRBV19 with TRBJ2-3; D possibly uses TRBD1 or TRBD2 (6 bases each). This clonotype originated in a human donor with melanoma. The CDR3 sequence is CASQSGKGGSTDTQYF. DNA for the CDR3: TGTGCCAGCCAATCGGGGAAGGGGGGTAGCACAGATACGCAGTATTTT.